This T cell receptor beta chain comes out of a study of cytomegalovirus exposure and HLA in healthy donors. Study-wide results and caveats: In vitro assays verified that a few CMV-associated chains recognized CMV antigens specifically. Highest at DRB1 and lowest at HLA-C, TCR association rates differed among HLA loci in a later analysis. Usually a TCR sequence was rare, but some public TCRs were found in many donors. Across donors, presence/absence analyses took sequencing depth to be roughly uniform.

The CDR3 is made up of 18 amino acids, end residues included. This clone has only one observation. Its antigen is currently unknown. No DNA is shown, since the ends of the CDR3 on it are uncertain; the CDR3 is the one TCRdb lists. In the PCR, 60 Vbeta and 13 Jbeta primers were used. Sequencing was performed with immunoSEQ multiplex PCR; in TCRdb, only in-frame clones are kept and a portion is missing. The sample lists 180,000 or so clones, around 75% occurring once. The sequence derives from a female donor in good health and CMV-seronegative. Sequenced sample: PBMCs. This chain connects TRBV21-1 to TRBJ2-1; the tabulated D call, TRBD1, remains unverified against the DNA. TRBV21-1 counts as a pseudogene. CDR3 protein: CASSKVGVGTGERFEQFF.